The entry below gives a single T cell receptor beta chain sequence along with its context. These data are taken from a study of blood T cell repertoires in COVID-19. Study details: Sites in the United States, Italy and Spain provided acute and convalescent COVID-19 samples. Sources were T cells, B-cell-depleted T cells, or PBMCs; the material itself was cDNA or gDNA.

Germline CDR1 SGHRS, CDR2 YFSETQ. Deletions cut 2 bases from V and 4 bases from J, with 11 bases between. The CDR3 length is 14 residues. Original processing notes: The assay estimated nucleated cells by amplifying reference gene primers. Generated by immunoSEQ multiplex PCR, the TCRdb table keeps only in-frame clones and is missing some. That table gives V, J and clone size, and the DNA gave D and trimming. The sample holds 200,000 to 300,000 clones, almost 85% seen once. The Seattle site enrolled patients during active infection and followed them longitudinally. The TCR originated in a man aged 50-59 years with COVID-19, enrolled during active disease. Sequenced material: peripheral blood. The chain carries TRBV5-1 and TRBJ2-3; possible D gene TRBD2, 5 bases. The CDR3 loop is CASSFTAGADTQYF. CDR3 nucleotides: TGCGCCAGCAGCTTCACGGCCGGGGCAGATACGCAGTATTTT. Drawing the rest from reference TRBV5-1 and TRBJ2-3, the complete variable domain is KAGVTQTPRYLIKTRGQQVTLSCSPISGHRSVSWYQQTPGQGLQFLFEYFSETQRNKGNFPGRFSGRQFSNSRSEMNVSTLELGDSALYLCASSFTAGADTQYFGPGTRLTVL.